The source of this TCR beta chain is a study of regulatory T cells in long-lasting Graves disease (dated by TCRdb to the early 2020s). At the level of the whole study: Newly diagnosed Graves' disease patients had taken antithyroid drugs for less than 3 months. The study was conducted in China and was registered as a clinical trial. A total of 35 or so samples were covered by TCR sequencing, comprising some 13 persistent and around 20 newly diagnosed Graves' disease patients. Patients with persistent Graves' disease were compared with patients with newly diagnosed Graves' disease using TCR sequencing and RNA sequencing of peripheral blood. The investigation overall reported the following: Only the TCR beta chain was sequenced and analyzed. The authors noted that the small sample size was a limitation that may lower accuracy. TRBV28, TRBJ1-2 and TRBJ2-5 were preferentially used in persistent disease, while TRBV20-1 and TRBJ2-1 were favored in newly diagnosed disease. A larger number of public clonotypes was shared among persistent patients (approximately 3,000) than among newly diagnosed patients (about 990). The study examined only peripheral blood because the primary lesion, thyroid tissue, could not be accessed. Compared with newly diagnosed patients, patients with persistent Graves' disease had lower TCR Shannon entropy and fewer highly expanded clones, which suggests clonal expansion.

The library was produced with multiplex PCR. The sequencer listed for this sample is Illumina HiSeq 4000. iRepertoire HTBI primers and Arm-PCR amplification of CDR3 regions were used to construct TCR beta libraries. PCR products were gel purified before sequencing. Under the source paper's analysis protocol: Across samples, 60 to 70 TRBV and roughly 15 TRBJ segments were identified and used for gene usage analysis of CDR3 amino acid clonotypes. COPE and FqMerger were used to merge the filtered high-quality paired reads into contigs. BLAST was used to align contigs to IMGT TRBV, TRBD and TRBJ reference genes, with CDR3 defined following IMGT. Any clonotype with a frequency above 0.1% was classified as a highly expanded clone. Shannon entropy served as the measure of repertoire diversity, while the Gini coefficient captured V-J evenness. Public clonotypes were defined as clonotypes shared by more than one individual. In-frame beta chains were kept once TCRdb had trimmed the public reads at Q25 with fastp and called clones with MiXCR. Each record represents a unique CDR3 protein, reported with the most common genes and DNA among its rows. The V and J calls, along with clone size, are taken from TCRdb and not from the paper's own processing. The sample records 300,000 to 400,000 distinct CDR3 sequences, roughly a sixth of which are singletons. The ten largest clonotypes hold around a fifth of the sample.

Measured from the cysteine to the phenylalanine, the CDR3 is 17 residues long. Only the CDR3 part of the read is kept: 51 bases, read in frame from the first base. The germline V gene sets CDR1 to SNHLY and CDR2 to FYNNEI. Deletion took 5 bases off V and 4 bases off J, with a span of 21 bases between the germline ends. The time point label, read with the paper, signifies: newly diagnosed GD, antithyroid drugs for less than 3 months. For both TCR sequencing and RNA sequencing, RNA was extracted from PBMCs in TRIzol. Graves' disease was diagnosed according to American Thyroid Association guidelines. Patients for the study were recruited at an endocrinology department in Xi'an, China. Each patient gave approximately 9.7 milliliters of peripheral blood, collected in an EDTA anticoagulant tube. Ficoll Paque Plus density gradient separation was used to isolate PBMCs, and no further T cell sorting was done. An Agilent 2100 Bioanalyzer and agarose gel were used to check RNA quality, and a NanoDrop 2000 was used to measure RNA concentration.

This clonotype was picked up many times. The clone's antigen remains unknown. Base qualities are not recorded, but no much larger clone differs from it by a single base. The sample was peripheral blood mononuclear cells (PBMCs), taken at new diagnosis, from a patient treated with antithyroid drugs. The sequence links TRBV2 to TRBJ1-3; the D gene is possibly TRBD1, with 5 bases matching. The sequence came from a female donor with Graves disease. The base sequence is TGTGCCAGCAGTCCCCCTTTAGTTACTGGGGCCGGAAACACCATATATTTT. Its protein reads: CASSPPLVTGAGNTIYF.